This T cell receptor (beta chain) was captured by sequencing in a study of blood T cells in healthy people across ages. Study-wide results and caveats: There was no known CMV status for donors, so expanded clonotype changes were possibly confounded.

A word on this clonotype: Its antigen is not known.

With a J-beta primer mix and a sample-barcoded 5' primer, a second PCR ran about 7 to 12 cycles. Each cDNA molecule was tagged by a template-switch adaptor with 12 random nucleotides. TCRdb redid the calling of the 5' RACE reads with MiXCR, one entry per CDR3 protein. Of more than 600,000 distinct CDR3 sequences detected, 25% appear once; the ten largest clones hold 9.4%. Germline-derived CDR1 and CDR2 are SGHVS and FQNEAQ. The V and J ends lost 5 bases and 0 bases respectively, with 14 bases between them. The CDR3 covers 16 residues. A further study also used this sample, focusing on T cells of mothers and their children.

The origin of this receptor is a boy between 10 and 17 years old in good health. Specimen: blood. This chain joins TRBV7-8 and TRBJ2-1; D is undetermined. CDR3 in amino acids: CASSALLDPSYNEQFF. Written as DNA, the CDR3 is TGTGCCAGCAGCGCACTGCTAGATCCCTCCTACAATGAGCAGTTCTTC. The whole variable domain, filled in from reference TRBV7-8 and TRBJ2-1, reads GAGVSQSPRYKVAKRGQDVALRCDPISGHVSLFWYQQALGQGPEFLTYFQNEAQLDKSGLPSDRFFAERPEGSVSTLKIQRTQQEDSAVYLCASSALLDPSYNEQFFGPGTRLTVL.